This T cell receptor (beta chain) stems from a study of blood T cells in healthy people across ages. With a J-beta primer mix and a sample-barcoded 5' primer, a second PCR ran about 6 to 11 cycles. In TCRdb, the 5' RACE reads were re-called with MiXCR into one record per CDR3 protein. The table has fewer than 800,000 distinct CDR3 sequences, around 48% seen once. General observations from the study: CMV status of donors was not determined, possibly confounding expanded clonotype changes.

Investigators took about 9.1 milliliters of peripheral blood from every donor. Total RNA, at least 5.5 micrograms per sample, came from PBMCs. In regard to this clonotype: The target antigen is unknown.

Sequenced material: blood. The origin of this receptor is a woman aged 55-70 years in good health.

CDR3 bases: TGTGCCAGCAGCTTAGCCGGTTCGGACCACGAGCAGTACTTC. This encodes CASSLAGSDHEQYF. This rearrangement joins TRBV7-2 to TRBJ2-7; D gene ambiguous. Trimming removed 0 bases at V and 5 bases at J, with 11 bases between. CDR1 SGHTA and CDR2 FQGNSA come from the germline V gene. The CDR3 extends over 14 amino acids. Full variable domain (outside the CDR3, taken from reference TRBV7-2 and TRBJ2-7): GAGVSQSPSNKVTEKGKDVELRCDPISGHTALYWYRQSLGQGLEFLIYFQGNSAPDKSGLPSDRFSAERTGGSVSTLTIQRTQQEDSAVYLCASSLAGSDHEQYFGPGTRLTVT.